The subject of this entry is one T cell receptor (beta chain). CDR3 length: 14 amino acids. The V end was cut by 1 base, the J end by 3 bases, with 7 bases between. The V gene's germline CDR1 is LGHDT and CDR2 YNNKEL (reference sequence). This sample stems from a study of blood T cell repertoires in COVID-19. Study overall: The analysed material was cDNA or gDNA that came from T cells, B-cell-depleted T cells, or PBMCs.

TCRdb's table, derived via immunoSEQ multiplex PCR, lists solely in-frame clones and lacks some. The sample includes about 130,000 clones, around 78% of them seen just once. This receptor was identified in a human donor in a cohort sampled during active COVID-19. The V gene is TRBV3-1 (or the pseudogene TRBV3-2), the J gene TRBJ1-5; D is undetermined. Material for sequencing was peripheral blood. CDR3 nucleotide sequence: TGTGCCAGCAGCCAAGGCAACATCAATCAGCCCCAGCATTTT. Its translation is CASSQGNINQPQHF.